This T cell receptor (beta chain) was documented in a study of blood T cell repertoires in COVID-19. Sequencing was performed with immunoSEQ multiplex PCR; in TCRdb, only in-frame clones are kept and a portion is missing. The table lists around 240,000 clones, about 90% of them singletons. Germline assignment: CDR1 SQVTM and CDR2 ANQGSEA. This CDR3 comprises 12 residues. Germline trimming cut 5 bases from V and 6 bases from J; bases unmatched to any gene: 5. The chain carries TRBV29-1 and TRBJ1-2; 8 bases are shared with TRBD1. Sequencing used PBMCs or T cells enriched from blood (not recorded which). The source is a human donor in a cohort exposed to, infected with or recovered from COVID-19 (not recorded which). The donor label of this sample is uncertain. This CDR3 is CSVPTGGNGYTF. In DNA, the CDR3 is TGCAGCGTTCCTACAGGGGGAAATGGCTACACCTTC.